One sample yielded the 28 T cell receptor beta chains listed below, sequenced in a study of Graves' ophthalmopathy and Graves' hyperthyroidism. As the template, RNA transcripts were used to amplify TCR beta CDR3 regions. Second-round multiplex PCR came after a first-round RT-PCR that employed HTBI primers. TCRdb called the multiplex PCR reads again in MiXCR, with one record for every CDR3 protein. The table shows 150,000 or so distinct CDR3 sequences, with 35% to 50% occurring only once. The sequencing sample was made of peripheral blood. The receptors shown here come from a man aged 25 to 45 with Graves' ophthalmopathy.

V and J are TRBV12-3 or TRBV12-4 and TRBJ2-5; TRBD1 agrees at 10 bases. This CDR3 comprises 14 residues. V trimming: 6 bases; J trimming: 12 bases; junction bases outside the gene matches: 13. The CDR3 is CASRQPGQGNQKYF. In DNA, the CDR3 is TGTGCCAGCAGACAACCGGGACAGGGGAATCAGAAGTACTTC.

The CDR3 protein is CSAVLLGEQYF. The CDR3 DNA reads as TGCAGTGCTGTACTCCTGGGTGAGCAGTACTTC. The V gene is TRBV20-1, the J gene TRBJ2-7; D is unresolved. The CDR3 spans 11 residues. Germline assignment: CDR1 DFQATT and CDR2 SNEGSKA (reference sequence). V shed 5 bases and J shed 7 bases, with 12 bases lying between them.

This clonotype has ten or more counts. The V and J genes are TRBV29-1 and TRBJ1-2; 9 bases line up with TRBD1. V dropped 3 bases and J dropped 4; count of bases not matched to a gene: 0. CDR1 and CDR2 from the germline V gene are SQVTM and ANQGSEA. The CDR3 runs 12 residues. The DNA for the CDR3 is TGCAGCGTTGAGACAGGGGGCTATGGCTACACCTTC. Its protein is CSVETGGYGYTF.

The CDR3 DNA reads as TGCAGTGCCCGGACAGGGGGCATTTCACCCCTCCACTTT. Amino acids: CSARTGGISPLHF. The V gene is TRBV20-1, the J gene TRBJ1-6; 11 bases are a match to TRBD1. V lost 6 bases and J lost 9; bases outside the gene matches: 4. This CDR3 comprises 13 residues. Per the germline V gene, CDR1 is DFQATT and CDR2 is SNEGSKA (reference sequence).

This chain joins TRBV12-3 or TRBV12-4 and TRBJ2-2; D not resolved. This CDR3 has 13 residues. The V end was cut by 5 bases, the J end by 4 bases, with 8 bases between. The CDR3 nucleotides read TGTGCCAGCAGTGTTATACCCACCGGGGAGCTGTTTTTT. This codes for CASSVIPTGELFF.

The chain employs TRBV6-2 or TRBV6-3 and TRBJ2-7; possibly TRBD1 or TRBD2 for D (5 bases each). Germline values: CDR1 MNHEY, CDR2 SVGEGT. V shed 2 bases and J shed 3 bases, with 11 bases lying between them. The CDR3 covers 14 residues. The CDR3 reads CASSYRDGNYEQYF. In nucleotides, the CDR3 is TGTGCCAGCAGTTACCGGGACGGCAACTACGAGCAGTACTTC.

This clonotype has more than one count but fewer than ten. The V call is TRBV6-2 or TRBV6-3, the J call TRBJ1-1, with 12 positions matching TRBD1. The CDR3 covers 19 residues. Trimming took 2 bases from V and 4 from J; bases not matched to a gene: 14. Germline CDR1 reads MNHEY; CDR2 reads SVGEGT. The CDR3 nucleotides read TGTGCCAGCAGTTACACCAGTCCCGGGACAGGGGGCTGGGGCACTGAAGCTTTCTTT. Its protein is CASSYTSPGTGGWGTEAFF.

This clonotype occurred many times. The chain employs TRBV5-1 and TRBJ2-7, with 7 bases that match TRBD1. The CDR3 has 14 amino acids. In germline, CDR1 is SGHRS, CDR2 YFSETQ. The V and J ends lost 4 bases and 6 bases, in that order; junction bases with no gene match: 10. The CDR3 region is CASSRDARQGEQYF. The CDR3 DNA reads TGCGCCAGCAGCCGAGATGCCCGACAGGGCGAGCAGTACTTC.

This clonotype came up many times. The chain employs TRBV11-3 and TRBJ2-4; maybe TRBD1 (7 bases). CDR3 size: 12 residues. Trimming removed 5 bases at V and 11 bases at J, with 13 bases between. Germline V gene sequence: CDR1 SGHNT, CDR2 YENEEA. In DNA form, the CDR3 reads TGTGCCAGCAGCCTGCCCAGGGGGGTTCAGTACTTC. This codes for CASSLPRGVQYF.

Ten or more counts support this clonotype. This rearrangement joins TRBV11-3 to TRBJ1-2, with TRBD1 matching 7 bases. The V segment lost 8 bases and the J segment 4 bases; nucleotides outside the gene matches: 10. Per germline, CDR1 SGHNT and CDR2 YENEEA. There are 14 residues in the CDR3. The CDR3 here is CASGLRDSFYGYTF. In nucleotides, the CDR3 is TGTGCCAGCGGACTTCGGGACAGTTTCTATGGCTACACCTTC.

The rearrangement joins TRBV7-8 to TRBJ1-6; 9 positions match TRBD1. The CDR3 runs 16 residues. Germline values: CDR1 SGHVS, CDR2 FQNEAQ. V shed 1 base and J 5 bases; nucleotides not matched to a gene: 3. The CDR3 DNA follows: TGTGCCAGCAGCTTAGTGGGGACAGGGAATAATTCACCCCTCCACTTT. Its protein is CASSLVGTGNNSPLHF.

The chain has TRBV28 and TRBJ2-5, with 8 bases that match TRBD1. CDR1 and CDR2 (germline): MDHEN, SYDVKM. CDR3 length: 15 residues. V gave up 2 bases and J gave up 5 bases; unmatched junction bases: 7. The CDR3 sequence is CASSLRTGLWETQYF. Written as DNA, the CDR3 is TGTGCCAGCAGTTTAAGGACAGGGCTTTGGGAGACCCAGTACTTC.

This clonotype was seen many times. The chain carries TRBV6-5 and TRBJ1-2; TRBD1 might be the D (6 bases). Germline CDR1 MNHEY, CDR2 SVGAGI. This CDR3 has 14 residues. V lost 0 bases, J lost 6 bases, and 11 bases lay in between. CDR3 in DNA: TGTGCCAGCAGTTACTCGGGGGGCCCGAATGGCTACACCTTC. Encoded protein: CASSYSGGPNGYTF.

This clonotype was seen more than once but under ten times. The V call is TRBV12-3 or TRBV12-4, the J call TRBJ2-5, with TRBD1 matching over 7 bases. V lost 6 bases to trimming and J lost 4 bases; unmatched junction nucleotides: 8. The CDR3 runs to 14 residues. CDR3 sequence: CASRETGMRETQYF. In nucleotides, the CDR3 is TGTGCCAGCAGGGAGACAGGGATGAGAGAGACCCAGTACTTC.

This sequence joins TRBV7-2 and TRBJ1-6; no reliable D call. The CDR3 spans 15 residues. Trimming left V 5 bases short and J 6 bases short, with 14 bases between. In germline, CDR1 is SGHTA, CDR2 FQGNSA. CDR3 amino acids: CASSRNSGVNSPLHF. The CDR3 nucleotides read TGTGCCAGCAGCCGCAACAGTGGGGTTAATTCACCCCTCCACTTT.

The chain recombines TRBV7-2 with TRBJ1-3; D possibly corresponds to TRBD1 (5 bases). Germline V gene lookup returns CDR1 SGHTA and CDR2 FQGNSA. CDR3 length equals 13 residues. V lost 4 bases to trimming and J lost 4 bases, with 8 bases between them. The DNA of the CDR3 is TGTGCCAGCAGCTGGGACTCCGGAAACACCATATATTTT. Its translation is CASSWDSGNTIYF.

This clonotype showed up many times. The chain carries TRBV11-2 and TRBJ2-2, with 10 bases fitting TRBD2. V gave up 6 bases and J gave up 3 bases; unmatched junction bases: 7. CDR1 is SGHAT, CDR2 FQNNGV, per germline. There are 16 residues in the CDR3. CDR3 DNA sequence: TGTGCCAGCAGGGTATCTAGCGGGAGTTACACCGGGGAGCTGTTTTTT. Amino acid sequence: CASRVSSGSYTGELFF.

Many counts were recorded for this clonotype. The genes are TRBV24-1 and TRBJ1-5; maybe TRBD1 (6 bases). Germline V gene sequence: CDR1 KGHDR, CDR2 SFDVKD. Between the trimmed V and J ends, which lost 10 bases and 4 bases, there was a span of 10 bases. The CDR3 has 12 amino acids. CDR3 protein: CATGTHNQPQHF. In nucleotides, the CDR3 is TGTGCCACGGGGACACATAATCAGCCCCAGCATTTT.

This clonotype was counted at least ten times. The chain is built from TRBV7-6 and TRBJ2-7; no definite D call. Trimming took 1 base from V and 6 from J, leaving 10 bases between them. The CDR3 totals 13 residues. CDR1 and CDR2 (germline): SGHVS, FNYEAQ. This chain's CDR3 is CASSLVGGGEQYF. Written as DNA, the CDR3 is TGTGCCAGCAGCTTAGTAGGCGGTGGCGAGCAGTACTTC.

This clonotype was seen at least ten times. V and J are TRBV24-1 and TRBJ2-7; D unresolved. Trimming took off 3 bases at V and 7 bases at J, with 12 bases between the two ends. CDR1 and CDR2 from the germline V gene are KGHDR and SFDVKD. CDR3 size: 13 residues. Here the CDR3 DNA reads TGTGCCACCAGTGATCCCCAAGAAACAGAGCAGTACTTC. This translates into CATSDPQETEQYF.

V is TRBV7-2 and J is TRBJ2-7, with no clear D. Trimming took 0 bases from V and 2 from J, leaving 11 bases between them. Germline V CDR1 and CDR2: SGHTA, FQGNSA. This CDR3 is 15 amino acids long. This chain's CDR3 is CASSLAGAGPYEQYF. CDR3 DNA sequence: TGTGCCAGCAGCTTAGCGGGCGCAGGACCCTACGAGCAGTACTTC.

This clonotype was seen a handful of times. This rearrangement joins TRBV28 to TRBJ2-5, with 10 bases lining up with TRBD2. Trimming took 3 bases from V and 6 from J; bases not matched to a gene: 7. The CDR3 is 15 residues long. Germline values: CDR1 MDHEN, CDR2 SYDVKM. The CDR3 DNA reads as TGTGCCAGCAGTTTTGGAAGCGGGAGGGTCAAGACCCAGTACTTC. It is translated as CASSFGSGRVKTQYF.

The gene calls are TRBV6-5 and TRBJ1-1; D is perhaps TRBD1 (5 bases). Looked up from germline, CDR1 is MNHEY and CDR2 is SVGAGI. The CDR3 is 13 amino acids. Deletions cut 4 bases from V and 5 bases from J, with 11 bases between. The DNA for the CDR3 is TGTGCCAGCAGTTTCCTAAGGGGAACTGAAGCTTTCTTT. Encoded protein: CASSFLRGTEAFF.

This clonotype has a count of ten or more. Compared with germline, one end of the junction differs, possibly owing to a read error. The chain uses TRBV12-3 or TRBV12-4 and TRBJ1-2, with TRBD1 matching 7 bases. The CDR3 spans 10 residues. CDR3 residues: CASSLGQTIF. Here the CDR3 DNA reads TGTGCCAGCAGCCTGGGACAGACCATCTTC.

The CDR3 coding sequence is TGTGCCAGCAGCCAAGAAGGAGGGCCCTACGAGCAGTACTTC. Translated: CASSQEGGPYEQYF. V is TRBV4-2 and J is TRBJ2-7; D is perhaps TRBD2 (6 bases). The germline CDR1 and CDR2 sequences are LGHNA and YNFKEQ. Trimming took off 0 bases at V and 2 bases at J, with 8 bases between the two ends. CDR3 size: 14 residues.

At least ten counts were recorded for this clonotype. J is TRBJ2-2 and V is TRBV6-5, with D hard to call. Trimming left V 2 bases short and J 4 bases short, with 8 bases between. CDR1 and CDR2 from the germline V gene are MNHEY and SVGAGI. The length of the CDR3 is 14 residues. CDR3 residues: CASSYRDATGELFF. The DNA of the CDR3 is TGTGCCAGCAGTTACCGAGACGCCACCGGGGAGCTGTTTTTT.

The rearrangement uses TRBV12-3 or TRBV12-4 and TRBJ2-7, with unresolved D. With 6 bases removed from V and 2 bases from J, the gap between germline ends came to 11 bases. The length of the CDR3 is 13 residues. CDR3 in amino acids: CASSLRLPYEQYF. For the CDR3, the DNA is TGTGCCAGCAGCTTAAGACTCCCCTACGAGCAGTACTTC.

This clonotype came up many times. CDR3 DNA: TGTGCCAGCTCACCAGGGGTCGAGGGCTACACCTTC. The encoded protein is CASSPGVEGYTF. This chain links TRBV18 with TRBJ1-2, with D unresolved. CDR3 length equals 12 residues. Germline lookup yields CDR1 KGHSH and CDR2 LQKENI. V was clipped by 2 bases and J by 8 bases, with 9 bases between them.